A single sample is the source of the 23 T cell receptor beta chains below, sequenced in a study of blood T cell repertoires in COVID-19. Repertoires were generated with immunoSEQ multiplex PCR, while TCRdb's copy carries only in-frame clones and drops some. The sample contains some 120,000 clones, around nine tenths of which appear only once. The sample consisted of peripheral blood. These receptors were taken from a middle-aged man with acute or convalescent COVID-19.

The rearrangement joins TRBV23-1 to TRBJ1-5; the match to TRBD1 covers 9 bases. TRBV23-1 is annotated as an ORF whose role is uncertain. The CDR3 consists of 17 residues. After removal of 2 bases from V and 2 bases from J, the junction contained 7 bases not matched to a gene. The CDR3 loop reads CASSQTPRTGGNQPQHF. CDR3 nucleotide sequence: TGCGCCAGCAGTCAAACCCCCAGGACAGGGGGCAATCAGCCCCAGCATTTT.

This chain uses TRBV18 with TRBJ1-6, with 9 bases lining up with TRBD1. CDR3 size: 15 residues. Germline CDR1 and CDR2: KGHSH and LQKENI. The V segment lost 0 bases and the J segment 10 bases; nucleotides outside the gene matches: 4. CDR3 amino acids: CASSPPGQGISPLHF. DNA of the CDR3: TGTGCCAGCTCACCACCCGGACAGGGGATATCACCCCTCCACTTT.

This chain joins TRBV11-3 and TRBJ2-5; D possibly corresponds to TRBD1 (6 bases). Germline assignment: CDR1 SGHNT and CDR2 YENEEA. V lost 1 base, J lost 5 bases, and 14 bases lay in between. The CDR3 has 15 residues. The CDR3 DNA sequence: TGTGCCAGCAGCTTAGCCAGGGGCAAGGTGGAGACCCAGTACTTC. Translated: CASSLARGKVETQYF.

The V and J genes are TRBV24-1 and TRBJ1-5, with TRBD1 as a possible D gene (6 bases). Trimming removed 5 bases at V and 1 base at J, with 11 bases between. The CDR3 is 15 amino acids. Germline V CDR1 and CDR2: KGHDR, SFDVKD. The CDR3 sequence is CATSGGGTSNQPQHF. The CDR3 DNA reads TGTGCCACCAGTGGGGGAGGGACAAGCAATCAGCCCCAGCATTTT.

The chain is built from TRBV3-1 (or the pseudogene TRBV3-2) and TRBJ1-6; weak D call: TRBD1 (6 bases). V was clipped by 3 bases and J by 9 bases, with 12 bases between them. Germline-derived CDR1 and CDR2 are LGHDT and YNNKEL (reference sequence). The CDR3 contains 14 residues. Written as DNA, the CDR3 is TGTGCCAGCAGCCAGACAGGAGTGGGTTCACCCCTCCACTTT. Its translation: CASSQTGVGSPLHF.

The rearrangement joins TRBV5-4 to TRBJ1-2; D not certain. The germline CDR1 and CDR2 sequences are SGHNT and YYREEE (reference sequence). V was clipped by 0 bases and J by 13 bases, with 19 bases between them. The length of the CDR3 is 14 residues. CDR3 region: CASSLETSPSPGTF. The CDR3 nucleotides are TGTGCCAGCAGCTTGGAGACTTCCCCCTCGCCTGGCACCTTC.

V is TRBV5-1 and J is TRBJ1-4; 9 positions match TRBD1. J gave up 10 bases and V 0 bases, and 7 bases lay outside the gene matches. In germline, CDR1 is SGHRS, CDR2 YFSETQ. The CDR3 sequence is 15 residues long. The CDR3, as DNA: TGCGCCAGCAGCTTGGAGGGACAGGGCGGAGGAAAACTGTTTTTT. Translation: CASSLEGQGGGKLFF.

This chain's CDR3 is CASSVRVTPRDEQYF. CDR3 DNA: TGTGCCAGCAGCGTAAGAGTGACACCTCGCGACGAGCAGTACTTC. The chain combines TRBV9 with TRBJ2-7; D not certain. The CDR3 has 15 amino acids. From germline, CDR1 is SGDLS and CDR2 YYNGEE. V lost 1 base and J 5 bases, leaving 16 bases between the germline ends.

The rearrangement links TRBV5-6 to TRBJ2-1; D gene uncertain. Germline V gene data show CDR1 as SGHDT and CDR2 as YYEEEE. The germline V and J ends were trimmed by 4 bases and 9 bases, with 14 bases remaining between them. The length of the CDR3 is 13 residues. The CDR3 reads CASSRVGFVEQFF. CDR3 bases: TGTGCCAGCAGCCGGGTGGGTTTTGTTGAGCAGTTCTTC.

This clone appeared once. The chain joins TRBV7-2 to TRBJ2-7; D is unclear. The V gene lost 5 bases and the J gene lost 2 bases, with 16 bases spanning the gap. The CDR3 runs 15 residues. Germline loops: CDR1 SGHTA, CDR2 FQGNSA. The CDR3 DNA follows: TGTGCCAGCAGCCTCCAAACGATTGGCCCCTACGAGCAGTACTTC. Residues: CASSLQTIGPYEQYF.

V and J are TRBV9 and TRBJ2-1; 11 positions match TRBD2. V dropped 0 bases and J dropped 8; count of bases not matched to a gene: 4. The CDR3 covers 15 residues. Germline V CDR1 and CDR2: SGDLS, YYNGEE. The CDR3 here is CASSVASGRMDEQFF. CDR3 coding DNA: TGTGCCAGCAGCGTAGCTAGCGGGAGGATGGATGAGCAGTTCTTC.

The chain carries TRBV7-9 and TRBJ1-5, with D possibly TRBD1 on 5 matching bases. The CDR3 has 14 amino acids. CDR1 is SEHNR and CDR2 is FQNEAQ in the germline V gene (reference sequence). The V gene lost 0 bases and the J gene lost 6 bases, with 9 bases spanning the gap. CDR3 sequence reads: CASSLAGATQPQHF. CDR3 nucleotides: TGTGCCAGCAGCTTAGCAGGGGCGACTCAGCCCCAGCATTTT. The whole variable domain, filled in from reference TRBV7-9 and TRBJ1-5, reads DTGVSQNPRHKITKRGQNVTFRCDPISEHNRLYWYRQTLGQGPEFLTYFQNEAQLEKSRLLSDRFSAERPKGSFSTLEIQRTEQGDSAMYLCASSLAGATQPQHFGDGTRLSIL.

The chain links TRBV11-2 to TRBJ2-7; D perhaps matches TRBD1 (5 bases). With 2 bases removed from V and 0 bases from J, the gap between germline ends came to 11 bases. Germline values: CDR1 SGHAT, CDR2 FQNNGV. This CDR3 comprises 15 residues. The CDR3 nucleotides read TGTGCCAGCAGCTTACGTTCAGGGAACTCCTACGAGCAGTACTTC. As protein: CASSLRSGNSYEQYF. The full variable domain, in which reference TRBV11-2 and TRBJ2-7 provide the parts outside the CDR3, is EAGVAQSPRYKIIEKRQSVAFWCNPISGHATLYWYQQILGQGPKLLIQFQNNGVVDDSQLPKDRFSAERLKGVDSTLKIQPAKLEDSAVYLCASSLRSGNSYEQYFGPGTRLTVT.

The rearrangement links TRBV24-1 to TRBJ1-5; D remains ambiguous. The length of the CDR3 is 14 residues. Germline CDR1 and CDR2: KGHDR and SFDVKD. Trimming removed 2 bases from V and 4 bases from J, with 8 bases in between. In DNA, the CDR3 is TGTGCCACCAGTGATTCTCGGGGAAATCAGCCCCAGCATTTT. Its translation is CATSDSRGNQPQHF.

The V gene is TRBV10-3, the J gene TRBJ1-5; 8 nucleotides line up with TRBD1. The CDR3 extends over 13 amino acids. With V trimmed by 6 bases and J by 11 bases, 9 bases remained unmatched. Germline CDR1 is ENHRY and CDR2 is SYGVKD. This chain's CDR3 is CAIRNLQGEAQHF. The CDR3 nucleotides are TGTGCCATCAGGAACCTACAGGGGGAGGCCCAGCATTTT.

This clone was found once. The CDR3: CASSESSSTDTQYF. CDR3 coding DNA: TGCGCCAGCAGTGAGTCATCAAGCACAGATACGCAGTATTTT. This chain links TRBV10-1 with TRBJ2-3; the D is unclear. The V and J ends lost 0 bases and 0 bases respectively, with 4 bases between them. The CDR3 has 14 residues. Germline values: CDR1 WNHNN, CDR2 SYGVQD (reference sequence).

The chain links TRBV9 to TRBJ1-5, with D tentatively TRBD1 (5 bases). The CDR3 has 16 residues. CDR1 and CDR2 (germline): SGDLS, YYNGEE. V was pared by 3 bases and J by 3 bases, with 16 bases between. The CDR3 DNA sequence: TGTGCCAGCAGCGAGCCCCTGGACATACCCAATCAGCCCCAGCATTTT. It encodes CASSEPLDIPNQPQHF.

The V and J genes are TRBV5-1 and TRBJ1-2; D is perhaps TRBD1 (5 bases). Germline V CDR1 and CDR2: SGHRS, YFSETQ. Deletions cut 4 bases from V and 2 bases from J, with 15 bases between. This CDR3 contains 15 residues. This chain's CDR3 is CASSETVGLNYGYTF. CDR3 sequence (DNA): TGCGCCAGCAGCGAGACAGTGGGCCTCAACTATGGCTACACCTTC.

The CDR3 reads CASSLTTGLSGNEQFF. CDR3 coding DNA: TGTGCCAGCAGCTTAACTACAGGGTTATCGGGAAATGAGCAGTTCTTC. The rearrangement joins TRBV7-2 to TRBJ2-1; TRBD1 is a possible D gene (6 bases). Germline V CDR1 and CDR2: SGHTA, FQGNSA. The CDR3 is 16 amino acids. Trimming took 2 bases from V and 7 from J, leaving 18 bases between them.

DNA of the CDR3: TGTGCCAGCAGTGAAGGGACAGTCTCTGGAAACACCATATATTTT. Translating it yields CASSEGTVSGNTIYF. V gene TRBV2 combines with J gene TRBJ1-3; maybe TRBD1 (6 bases). The germline CDR1 and CDR2 sequences are SNHLY and FYNNEI. Trimming removed 1 base at V and 0 bases at J, with 7 bases between. This CDR3 contains 15 residues. Looking up the rest from reference TRBV2 and TRBJ1-3 gives the full variable domain: EPEVTQTPSHQVTQMGQEVILRCVPISNHLYFYWYRQILGQKVEFLVSFYNNEISEKSEIFDDQFSVERPDGSNFTLKIRSTKLEDSAMYFCASSEGTVSGNTIYFGEGSWLTVV.

This rearrangement joins TRBV20-1 to TRBJ1-1, with D unresolved. The CDR3 is 11 residues long. Trimming removed 6 bases at V and 0 bases at J, with 5 bases between. The germline gives CDR1 DFQATT, CDR2 SNEGSKA (reference sequence). CDR3 amino acids: CSAYMNTEAFF. The CDR3 nucleotides are TGCAGTGCCTATATGAACACTGAAGCTTTCTTT.

This clone was recorded only once. The rearrangement joins TRBV3-1 (or the pseudogene TRBV3-2) to TRBJ1-2; no definite D call. In germline, CDR1 is LGHDT, CDR2 YNNKEL (reference sequence). The CDR3 consists of 14 residues. V lost 0 bases to trimming and J lost 8 bases, with 13 bases between them. CDR3 amino acids: CASSQDLARKGYTF. DNA for the CDR3: TGTGCCAGCAGCCAAGATCTAGCCAGAAAGGGCTACACCTTC.

The rearrangement links TRBV6-6 to TRBJ1-5; D is possibly TRBD1 (5 bases). The V end lost 6 bases, the J end lost 2 bases, and 5 bases lay between the germline ends. The CDR3 consists of 12 residues. Per the germline V gene, CDR1 is MNHNY and CDR2 is SVGAGI (reference sequence). CDR3 in DNA: TGTGCCAGCAGACAGGGCAATCAGCCCCAGCATTTT. This sequence encodes CASRQGNQPQHF.